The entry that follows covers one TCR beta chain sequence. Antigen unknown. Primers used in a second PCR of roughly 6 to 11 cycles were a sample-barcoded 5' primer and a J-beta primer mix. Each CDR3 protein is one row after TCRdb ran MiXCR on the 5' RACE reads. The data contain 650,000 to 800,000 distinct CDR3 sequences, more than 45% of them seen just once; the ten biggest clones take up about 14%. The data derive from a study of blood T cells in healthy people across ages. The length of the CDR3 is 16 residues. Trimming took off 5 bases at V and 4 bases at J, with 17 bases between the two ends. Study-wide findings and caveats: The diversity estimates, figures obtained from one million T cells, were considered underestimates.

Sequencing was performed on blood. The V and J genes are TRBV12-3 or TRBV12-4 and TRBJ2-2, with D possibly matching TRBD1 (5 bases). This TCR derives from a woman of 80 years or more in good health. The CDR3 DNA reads TGTGCCAGCAGTATCCAGGGAAGGGCGTTCACCGGGGAGCTGTTTTTT. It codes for CASSIQGRAFTGELFF.